These T cell receptor beta chains were read from a single sample in a study of T cell responses to AZD1222 COVID-19 vaccine. Sequencing was performed with immunoSEQ multiplex PCR; in TCRdb, only in-frame clones are kept and a portion is missing. This repertoire shows about 160,000 clones, about nine tenths found once; its top ten account for 3.2%. Sequenced here: peripheral blood, sampled 28 days after the second AZD1222 dose. These receptors were collected from an adult who received the AZD1222 COVID-19 vaccine. The CDR3 runs from the conserved cysteine through the conserved F or W.

>TRBV3-1/TRBV3-2|15
CASSHRGGRSYEQYF
>TRBV7-2|12
CASSLVTGAIYF
>TRBV28|17
CASTILDGLQGTDTQYF
>TRBV6-4|13
CASSEGAGTEAFF
>TRBV5-1|16
CASSAGGLSSYNEQFF
>TRBV7-9|11
CASSPQETQYF
>TRBV27|15
CASSFRGAPTYEQYF
>TRBV7-2|16
CASSLTGSRPSYEQYF
>TRBV19|15
CASSTDHRGSSEAFF
>TRBV4-1|13
CASSYNGDREAFF
>TRBV15|15
CATSRDRGSNQPQHF
>TRBV7-9|16
CASSSWTSYAPGELFF
>TRBV2|15
CASSVAGFSNQPQHF
>TRBV29-1|11
CSVGQRYGYTF
>TRBV28|16
CASSSGDLPLGNTIYF
>TRBV27|16
CASSPSAGTGPNEQFF
>TRBV29-1|12
CSVDYTNTEAFF
>TRBV5-1|13
CATADGNTGELFF
>TRBV4-2|17
CASSHPAGIATNEKLFF
>TRBV15|15
CATSGWTSGKNEQFF
>TRBV6-6|14
CASSRPGGNQPQHF